This T cell receptor beta chain was identified during a study of CD8 T cells in ankylosing spondylitis. General study points: There was a TCR beta motif, made of fewer than 10 highly homologous variants, that appeared characteristic of ankylosing spondylitis blood. The clones that were linked to disease were reported to be significantly enriched in matched synovial fluid samples from ankylosing spondylitis patients. Clones linked to disease, bearing a CD8+ phenotype, were relatively rare in peripheral blood. A subset of motif variants has previously been described in the synovial fluid and blood of reactive arthritis.

With molecular barcodes, quantitative 5'-RACE was used to make the TCR beta libraries. TCRdb re-called the 5' RACE reads through MiXCR, storing one row per CDR3 protein. The sample records approximately 520,000 distinct CDR3 sequences, about 5.4% being singletons. The V end was cut by 6 bases, the J end by 6 bases, with 15 bases between. The CDR3 sequence is 13 residues long. This clonotype was counted at least ten times. Its antigen is unknown. The sequenced material came from blood, either unsorted or a sorted T cell fraction (not recorded which). The chain couples TRBV12-3 or TRBV12-4 to TRBJ2-7; D not certain. This clonotype was obtained from a male donor with ankylosing spondylitis. Written as DNA, the CDR3 is TGTGCCAGCAGCCTCCATGACCGGGTCGAGCAGTACTTC. Encoded protein: CASSLHDRVEQYF.